The present entry profiles one TCR beta chain with its context. Sample treatment: over 15 received Ad26.COV2.S at low or high dose, single or two shots; 5 received placebo; per-sample allocation not given. Collection of samples fell on day 63 after the first vaccine or placebo injection. The sample originates from a study of Ad26.COV2.S vaccination and SARS-CoV-2 variants. CDR1 and CDR2 (germline): SGHTA, FQGNSA. The V gene end was trimmed by 5 bases and the J gene end by 5 bases; junction bases not matched to a gene: 9. This CDR3 contains 15 residues. Profiling relied on immunoSEQ multiplex PCR, and the TCRdb table lists in-frame clones only, not all of them. This sample has 250,000 or so clones; around 90% occur once, and the top ten carry just under 3%.

The sequenced sample was peripheral blood, obtained in a trial of Ad26.COV2.S vaccine versus placebo. The V call is TRBV7-2, the J call TRBJ2-5; TRBD2 matches 9 bases. This TCR came from a person between 18 and 60 years old who received the Ad26.COV2.S COVID-19 vaccine or a placebo. This chain's CDR3 is CASSPRSGGRETQYF. The DNA of the CDR3 is TGTGCCAGCAGCCCTCGTAGCGGGGGACGGGAGACCCAGTACTTC.